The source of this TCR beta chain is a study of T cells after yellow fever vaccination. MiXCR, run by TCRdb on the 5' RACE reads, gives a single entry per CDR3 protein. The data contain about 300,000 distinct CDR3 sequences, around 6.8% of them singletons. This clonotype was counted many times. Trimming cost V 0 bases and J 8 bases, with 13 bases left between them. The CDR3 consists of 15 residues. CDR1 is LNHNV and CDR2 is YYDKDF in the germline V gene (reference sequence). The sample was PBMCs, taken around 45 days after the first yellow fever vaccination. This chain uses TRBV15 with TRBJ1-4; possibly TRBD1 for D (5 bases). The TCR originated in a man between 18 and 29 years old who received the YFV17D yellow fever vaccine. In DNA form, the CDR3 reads TGTGCCACCAGCAGAGACCGGGGCTGGGACGAAAAACTGTTTTTT. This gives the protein CATSRDRGWDEKLFF. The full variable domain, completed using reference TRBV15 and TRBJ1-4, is DAMVIQNPRYQVTQFGKPVTLSCSQTLNHNVMYWYQQKSSQAPKLLFHYYDKDFNNEADTPDNFQSRRPNTSFCFLDIRSPGLGDTAMYLCATSRDRGWDEKLFFGSGTQLSVL.